The 14 T cell receptor beta chains below come from one sample, sequenced in a study of T cells after yellow fever vaccination. Each CDR3 protein is one row after TCRdb ran MiXCR on the 5' RACE reads. The sample lists about 63,000 distinct CDR3 sequences; approximately 8% were seen once. Material: CD8+ T cells sorted from PBMCs, obtained 15 days after the yellow fever booster vaccination. The receptor source for this set is a man younger than 40 who received the YFV17D yellow fever vaccine.

This clonotype showed up just a few times. V usage is TRBV19 and J usage is TRBJ2-1, with 13 nucleotides matching TRBD2. In germline, CDR1 is LNHDA, CDR2 SQIVND (reference sequence). The V and J ends lost 6 bases and 8 bases, in that order; junction bases with no gene match: 13. The CDR3 totals 17 residues. The CDR3 DNA is TGTGCCAGTAGGCCGCCTTGGACTAGCGGGAGTACAGATGAGCAGTTCTTC. Protein product: CASRPPWTSGSTDEQFF.

Ten or more counts support this clonotype. V and J are TRBV30 and TRBJ2-1; 10 bases fit TRBD2. J lost 6 bases, V lost 0 bases, and 8 bases had no gene match. The CDR3 covers 16 residues. The germline CDR1 and CDR2 sequences are GTSNPN and SVGIG (reference sequence). CDR3 in DNA: TGTGCCTGGAGTGTTTCCAGCGGGAGGGCCTTCAATGAGCAGTTCTTC. Residues: CAWSVSSGRAFNEQFF.

In this sample, this clonotype turned up many times. The V and J genes are TRBV25-1 and TRBJ1-1; D not resolved. The CDR3 consists of 12 residues. Trimming shortened V by 3 bases and J by 8 bases, and 10 bases separated the two germline ends. CDR1 and CDR2 (germline): MGHDK, SYGVNS. The CDR3 bases are TGTGCCAGCAGTGATTTTGGTTCCGAAGCTTTCTTT. Protein: CASSDFGSEAFF.

This clonotype appeared many times. This chain joins TRBV27 and TRBJ2-3; a weak D match, TRBD1 (5 bases). CDR1 MNHEY and CDR2 SMNVEV come from the germline V gene (reference sequence). The V and J ends lost 5 bases and 7 bases respectively, with 10 bases between them. The CDR3 spans 12 residues. The CDR3 is CASSPQGYTQYF. In nucleotides, the CDR3 is TGTGCCAGCAGTCCCCAGGGATATACGCAGTATTTT.

The sample holds many counts of this clonotype. V and J are TRBV14 and TRBJ2-1; no clear D. V was shortened by 1 base and J by 0 bases, with 13 bases between the two germline ends. CDR1 and CDR2 from the germline V gene are SGHDN and FVKESK. The CDR3 is made up of 17 amino acids. Here the CDR3 reads CASSQAELSFSYNEQFF. The CDR3 bases are TGTGCCAGCAGCCAAGCGGAACTTTCCTTCTCCTACAATGAGCAGTTCTTC.

This clonotype was seen many times. CDR3: CSAPAGGFEQYF. The CDR3 coding sequence is TGCAGTGCCCCAGCGGGAGGTTTCGAGCAGTACTTC. J is TRBJ2-7 and V is TRBV20-1; 9 bases agree with TRBD2. The CDR3 is 12 residues long. Unmatched junction bases numbered 6, after V lost 6 bases and J lost 6 bases. In germline, CDR1 is DFQATT, CDR2 SNEGSKA (reference sequence).

This clonotype was seen many times. The rearrangement joins TRBV6-2 or TRBV6-3 to TRBJ2-7; D is perhaps TRBD2 (5 bases). Germline CDR1 is MNHEY and CDR2 is SVGEGT. This CDR3 contains 11 residues. The V and J ends lost 8 bases and 3 bases respectively, with 8 bases between them. CDR3 loop: CASGSGYEQYF. CDR3 DNA sequence: TGTGCCAGCGGGAGCGGCTACGAGCAGTACTTC.

This clonotype was detected many times. This chain uses TRBV28 with TRBJ2-7; 7 positions agree with TRBD1. The germline gives CDR1 MDHEN, CDR2 SYDVKM. The CDR3 totals 16 residues. The trim removed 5 bases at V and 3 bases at J, leaving 13 bases unmatched. DNA of the CDR3: TGTGCCAGCAGTCGGATGGCAGGGGACAGAAACTACGAGCAGTACTTC. It yields the protein CASSRMAGDRNYEQYF.

This clonotype was observed many times. J is TRBJ2-3 and V is TRBV18; the D is unclear. The germline CDR1 and CDR2 sequences are KGHSH and LQKENI. The CDR3 has 10 amino acids. V lost 2 bases to trimming and J lost 6 bases, with 0 bases between them. Written as DNA, the CDR3 is TGTGCCAGCTCACCAGATACGCAGTATTTT. Translation: CASSPDTQYF.

This clonotype was seen at least ten times. V and J are TRBV2 and TRBJ2-2, with no clear D. The CDR3 contains 11 residues. In germline, CDR1 is SNHLY, CDR2 FYNNEI. V was shortened by 7 bases and J by 7 bases, with 7 bases between the two germline ends. In nucleotides, the CDR3 is TGTGCCAGCATGCGTGACGGGGAGCTGTTTTTT. This translates into CASMRDGELFF.

V is TRBV12-3 or TRBV12-4 and J is TRBJ1-6, with 7 bases that match TRBD1. With V trimmed by 4 bases and J by 4 bases, 1 base remained unmatched. The CDR3 extends over 14 amino acids. The CDR3 bases are TGTGCCAGCAGTTCGACAGGGTATAATTCACCCCTCCACTTT. Its protein product is CASSSTGYNSPLHF.

This clonotype has ten or more counts. The J gene is TRBJ1-1, the V gene TRBV9; D is perhaps TRBD1 (5 bases). The CDR3 has 12 amino acids. V lost 3 bases to trimming and J lost 6 bases, with 9 bases between them. Germline V lookup: CDR1 SGDLS, CDR2 YYNGEE. CDR3 loop: CASSATGAEAFF. Here the CDR3 DNA reads TGTGCCAGCAGCGCTACGGGGGCTGAAGCTTTCTTT. Full variable domain (rest looked up from reference TRBV9 and TRBJ1-1): DSGVTQTPKHLITATGQRVTLRCSPRSGDLSVYWYQQSLDQGLQFLIQYYNGEERAKGNILERFSAQQFPDLHSELNLSSLELGDSALYFCASSATGAEAFFGQGTRLTVV.

This clonotype appeared many times. The genes are TRBV6-2 or TRBV6-3 and TRBJ2-1; tentative D call: TRBD1 (5 bases). CDR3 length: 14 amino acids. V lost 0 bases and J 8 bases, leaving 11 bases between the germline ends. CDR1 MNHEY and CDR2 SVGEGT come from the germline V gene. The CDR3 bases are TGTGCCAGCAGTTACTCGGGGCTAGTGGATGAGCAGTTCTTC. As protein: CASSYSGLVDEQFF.

This clonotype has at least ten counts. V is TRBV4-3 and J is TRBJ1-2; D is unresolved. The V gene lost 2 bases and the J gene lost 2 bases, with 6 bases spanning the gap. Germline assignment: CDR1 LGHNA and CDR2 YSLEER. This CDR3 has 13 amino acids. Here the CDR3 reads CASSQSDNYGYTF. The CDR3 DNA follows: TGCGCCAGCAGCCAATCGGACAACTATGGCTACACCTTC.